This T cell receptor (beta chain) was retrieved from a study of shared clonotypes between healthy human individuals. Study-wide findings and caveats: Despite large depth, rarefaction showed incomplete sorted-subset sequencing.

V was pared by 5 bases and J by 4 bases, with 13 bases between. CDR3 length equals 13 residues. Germline V gene data show CDR1 as SGHRS and CDR2 as YFSETQ. Worth noting for this clone: What it recognizes is unknown.

Naive CD8 cells were CD45RO-negative, positively selected for CCR7, excluding terminally differentiated effector memory CD45RA+ cells. Using immunoSEQ multiplex PCR, the repertoire was profiled, and TCRdb retains in-frame clones only, with some absent. The sample lists approximately 600,000 clones, 85% to 95% occurring once. Sequencing was performed on naive CD8+ T cells sorted from blood. V usage is TRBV5-1 and J usage is TRBJ2-7; D call uncertain. The sequence was collected from a woman aged 25 to 39 in good health. This chain's CDR3 is CASRGPLPYEQYF. In DNA form, the CDR3 reads TGCGCCAGCAGGGGCCCCCTTCCGTACGAGCAGTACTTC.